The present entry profiles one T cell receptor beta chain with its context. Its antigen is not known. TCRdb re-called the 5' RACE reads through MiXCR, storing one row per CDR3 protein. The data contain hundreds of thousands of distinct CDR3 sequences, 15% to 20% of them seen just once; the ten biggest clones take up approximately 14%. V gave up 4 bases and J gave up 7 bases, with 11 bases separating them. From germline, CDR1 is SGHAT and CDR2 FQNNGV. The CDR3 totals 13 residues. The sample belongs to a study of identical twins. Findings of the study overall: Cord blood beta clonotypes present at high abundance carried fewer insertions; no such pattern appeared in memory repertoires.

The same sample was also studied in work on T cells expressing NK-cell markers. As that report states: HCMV serostatus: seven of eight sequenced donors positive, one negative.

Sequencing was done on a sample of PBMCs. The clonotype originates from a woman younger than 30 in good health. The chain is built from TRBV11-2 and TRBJ1-5; D call uncertain. The CDR3 nucleotides read TGTGCCAGCAGCTCTATCGAGGGACAGCCCCAGCATTTT. Translated: CASSSIEGQPQHF.